One sample yielded the 10 T cell receptor beta chains listed below, sequenced in a study of blood T cell repertoires in COVID-19. Generated by immunoSEQ multiplex PCR, the TCRdb table keeps only in-frame clones and is missing some. Altogether 18,000 or so clones are present, roughly 91% being singletons, with the ten largest covering 6.5% to 7.5%. Sequencing was carried out using peripheral blood. The receptors were gathered from a human donor in a cohort sampled during active COVID-19.

The chain uses TRBV9 and TRBJ2-4; TRBD1 matches at 9 bases. Germline CDR1 is SGDLS and CDR2 is YYNGEE. The J segment lost 7 bases and the V segment lost 2 bases, leaving 7 bases of the junction unmatched. This CDR3 comprises 15 residues. The CDR3 DNA reads TGTGCCAGCAGCGTCGATCCGGGACAGGGTAACATTCAGTACTTC. Amino acids: CASSVDPGQGNIQYF.

The CDR3 sequence: CASSDQLQETQYF. The CDR3 bases are TGCGCCAGCAGTGATCAGTTACAAGAGACCCAGTACTTC. The gene calls are TRBV10-1 and TRBJ2-5; D is uncertain. Germline V gene sequence: CDR1 WNHNN, CDR2 SYGVQD (reference sequence). The CDR3 contains 13 residues. The germline V and J ends were trimmed by 3 bases and 2 bases, with 7 bases remaining between them.

The rearrangement joins TRBV7-2 to TRBJ2-1; 9 bases are shared with TRBD2. Germline-derived CDR1 and CDR2 are SGHTA and FQGNSA. The V and J ends lost 3 bases and 6 bases, in that order; junction bases with no gene match: 6. The CDR3 length is 15 residues. This chain's CDR3 is CASSLGLAGSNEQFF. The CDR3 DNA follows: TGTGCCAGCAGCTTGGGGCTAGCGGGGTCCAATGAGCAGTTCTTC.

The genes are TRBV5-1 and TRBJ2-5, with 14 positions matching TRBD2. Trimming at V came to 8 bases and at J to 2 bases, leaving 2 bases not matched to a gene. The CDR3 has 14 residues. The germline V gene encodes CDR1 SGHRS and CDR2 YFSETQ. In DNA, the CDR3 is TGCGCCAGTGGGACTAGCGGGGGACAAGAGACCCAGTACTTC. It yields the protein CASGTSGGQETQYF.

The genes are TRBV12-3 or TRBV12-4 and TRBJ1-1; tentatively, D is TRBD1 (5 bases). V was clipped by 3 bases and J by 5 bases, with 10 bases between them. There are 13 residues in the CDR3. The CDR3 protein is CASSFGGRTEAFF. The CDR3 bases are TGTGCCAGCAGTTTCGGGGGAAGGACTGAAGCTTTCTTT.

This clone was seen once. The V gene is TRBV15, the J gene TRBJ1-1, with no clear D. Germline-derived CDR1 and CDR2 are LNHNV and YYDKDF (reference sequence). V lost 3 bases and J lost 0, with 8 bases in between. The CDR3 consists of 14 residues. The CDR3 spells CATSRLVMNTEAFF. The DNA of the CDR3 is TGTGCCACCAGCAGGCTAGTTATGAACACTGAAGCTTTCTTT.

The rearrangement links TRBV2 to TRBJ2-6; TRBD1 agrees at 10 bases. V lost 6 bases, J lost 0 bases, and 5 bases stayed unmatched. CDR3 length equals 17 residues. Germline CDR1 and CDR2: SNHLY and FYNNEI. CDR3 in amino acids: CASRGQGTNSGANVLTF. CDR3 nucleotide sequence: TGTGCCAGCAGGGGACAGGGGACTAACTCTGGGGCCAACGTCCTGACTTTC.

The gene calls are TRBV6-6 and TRBJ2-1; the D is unclear. The V and J ends lost 6 bases and 6 bases respectively, with 15 bases between them. The CDR3 contains 14 residues. The germline V gene has CDR1 MNHNY and CDR2 SVGAGI (reference sequence). As DNA, the CDR3 is TGTGCCAGCAGCCTTCCTCCTAGAGCCAATGAGCAGTTCTTC. Residues: CASSLPPRANEQFF.

The chain combines TRBV7-8 with TRBJ1-5; TRBD1 aligns across 11 bases. The trim removed 1 base at V and 3 bases at J, leaving 5 bases unmatched. Germline CDR1 reads SGHVS; CDR2 reads FQNEAQ. This CDR3 contains 17 residues. This CDR3 reads CASSLEGQGAYNQPQHF. The CDR3 DNA is TGTGCCAGCAGCTTAGAAGGACAGGGGGCCTACAATCAGCCCCAGCATTTT.

The V and J genes are TRBV2 and TRBJ2-2, with a weak D call TRBD2 (5 bases). Germline assignment: CDR1 SNHLY and CDR2 FYNNEI. This CDR3 comprises 15 residues. V gave up 0 bases and J gave up 3 bases, with 8 bases separating them. CDR3 nucleotides: TGTGCCAGCAGTGAAGCGGCGGGTTACACCGGGGAGCTGTTTTTT. This codes for CASSEAAGYTGELFF.